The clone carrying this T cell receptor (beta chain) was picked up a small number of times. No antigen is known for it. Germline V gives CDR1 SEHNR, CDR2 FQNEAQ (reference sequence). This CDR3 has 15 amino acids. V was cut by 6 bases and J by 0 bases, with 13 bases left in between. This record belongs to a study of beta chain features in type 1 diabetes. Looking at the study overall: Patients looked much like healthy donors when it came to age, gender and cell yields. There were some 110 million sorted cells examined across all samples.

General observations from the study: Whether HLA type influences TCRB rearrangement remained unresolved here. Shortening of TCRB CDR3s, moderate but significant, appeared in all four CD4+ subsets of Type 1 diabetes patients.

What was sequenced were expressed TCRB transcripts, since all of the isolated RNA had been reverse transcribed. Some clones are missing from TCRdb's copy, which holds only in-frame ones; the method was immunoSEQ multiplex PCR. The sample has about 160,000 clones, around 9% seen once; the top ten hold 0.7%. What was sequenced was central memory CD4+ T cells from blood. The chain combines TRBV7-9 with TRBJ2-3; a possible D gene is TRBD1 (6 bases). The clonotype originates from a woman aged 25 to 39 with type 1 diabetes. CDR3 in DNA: TGTGCCAGCAGTCCGGGACACACTAGCACAGATACGCAGTATTTT. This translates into CASSPGHTSTDTQYF.